These 13 T cell receptor beta chains originate from one sample sequenced in a study of breast tumors, draining lymph nodes, adjacent tissues. TCRdb reanalysed the multiplex PCR reads using MiXCR and keeps one entry per CDR3 protein. The sample includes tens of thousands of distinct CDR3 sequences, about 40% of them seen just once. The sequenced sample consisted of breast tumor tissue. These receptors were collected from a female donor with breast cancer. Some clones in this sample may be carry-over from other donors' samples.

Remarks on this clonotype: The conserved closing phenylalanine or tryptophan is absent in this CDR3, likely reflecting a read error. The chain combines TRBV12-3 or TRBV12-4 with TRBJ1-4; perhaps TRBD1 as D (6 bases). CDR3 size: 14 residues. Trimming removed 10 bases from V and 7 bases from J, with 19 bases in between. CDR3: CATLDAGGSEKLFL. In DNA form, the CDR3 reads TGTGCCACCCTAGACGCGGGGGGCAGTGAAAAACTGTTTCTT.

In this sample, this clonotype turned up many times. In nucleotides, the CDR3 is TGCGCCAGCAGCCAAGACCGGCTGGCCGGCTCCGAGCAGTACTTC. As protein: CASSQDRLAGSEQYF. The chain couples TRBV4-3 to TRBJ2-7; no reliable D call. Germline V gene data show CDR1 as LGHNA and CDR2 as YSLEER. The CDR3 sequence is 15 residues long. The V gene lost 0 bases and the J gene lost 6 bases, with 15 bases spanning the gap.

This rearrangement joins TRBV6-1 to TRBJ2-3; 8 nucleotides align to TRBD1. This CDR3 comprises 14 residues. Germline loops: CDR1 MNHNS, CDR2 SASEGT. V shed 7 bases, J shed 3 bases, and the junction held 6 bases outside the gene matches. The DNA for the CDR3 is TGTGCCAGCATAGCCAGGGGGCGGACAGATACGCAGTATTTT. It specifies CASIARGRTDTQYF.

The chain has TRBV3-1 and TRBJ1-4; TRBD1 matches at 8 bases. Losses at the gene ends were 2 bases for V and 7 bases for J; bases not matched to a gene: 6. In germline, CDR1 is LGHDT, CDR2 YNNKEL (reference sequence). The CDR3 is 15 residues long. The CDR3 loop is CASSQPTGGVEKLFF. CDR3 sequence (DNA): TGTGCCAGCAGCCAACCCACAGGGGGAGTTGAAAAACTGTTTTTT. Looking up the rest from reference TRBV3-1 and TRBJ1-4 gives the full variable domain: DTAVSQTPKYLVTQMGNDKSIKCEQNLGHDTMYWYKQDSKKFLKIMFSYNNKELIINETVPNRFSPKSPDKAHLNLHINSLELGDSAVYFCASSQPTGGVEKLFFGSGTQLSVL.

This clonotype has ten or more counts. The chain carries TRBV7-9 and TRBJ2-7, with 12 bases aligning to TRBD2. Germline V gene data show CDR1 as SEHNR and CDR2 as FQNEAQ (reference sequence). V dropped 3 bases and J dropped 6; count of bases not matched to a gene: 3. The CDR3 is 14 amino acids. CDR3 amino acids: CASSFGGLAGEQYF. CDR3 sequence (DNA): TGTGCCAGCAGCTTCGGGGGACTAGCGGGCGAGCAGTACTTC.

Remarks on this clonotype: A much larger clone sits a single nucleotide away, making a read error possible. The chain carries TRBV12-5 and TRBJ2-3; D is perhaps TRBD2 (6 bases). The CDR3 has 12 residues. Trimming took 3 bases from V and 11 from J, leaving 12 bases between them. Germline loops: CDR1 LGHNT, CDR2 FRNRAP. CDR3 sequence (DNA): TGTGCTAGTGGTTTCAACCGGGAGTGGCAGTATTTT. It is translated as CASGFNREWQYF.

This clonotype came up many times. The V gene is TRBV29-1, the J gene TRBJ2-2; 10 nucleotides agree with TRBD1. The V and J ends lost 8 bases and 6 bases, in that order; junction bases with no gene match: 9. Germline V CDR1 and CDR2: SQVTM, ANQGSEA. The CDR3 spans 14 residues. CDR3 nucleotide sequence: TGCAGCCCGGGACAGGGGCCGCCTTCCGGGGAGCTGTTTTTT. It codes for CSPGQGPPSGELFF.

By sample fraction, this clonotype is medium-sized. The CDR3 bases are TGTGCCAGCAGCCATGCCCGTGCGCCAAATTCACCCCTCCACTTT. This encodes CASSHARAPNSPLHF. The chain couples TRBV14 to TRBJ1-6; D is undetermined. The V end lost 3 bases, the J end lost 7 bases, and 13 bases lay between the germline ends. Germline CDR1 and CDR2: SGHDN and FVKESK. The CDR3 spans 15 residues.

This clonotype has only a few counts. The V gene is TRBV3-1, the J gene TRBJ2-2; D tentatively fits TRBD1 or TRBD2 (6 bases each). The CDR3 extends over 15 amino acids. The germline V and J ends were trimmed by 2 bases and 6 bases, with 13 bases remaining between them. Germline-derived CDR1 and CDR2 are LGHDT and YNNKEL (reference sequence). CDR3 protein: CASSQRLGGSGELFF. The CDR3 DNA follows: TGTGCCAGCAGCCAAAGACTAGGGGGGTCCGGGGAGCTGTTTTTT.

Many counts were recorded for this clonotype. The chain carries TRBV7-6 and TRBJ2-5; D not resolved. The V end was cut by 3 bases, the J end by 2 bases, with 16 bases between. The CDR3 has 16 amino acids. The germline gives CDR1 SGHVS, CDR2 FNYEAQ. The chain's CDR3 is CASSLSGSADQETQYF. CDR3 coding DNA: TGTGCCAGCAGCTTGTCAGGATCCGCTGATCAAGAGACCCAGTACTTC. Full variable domain (remainder filled in from reference TRBV7-6 and TRBJ2-5): GAGVSQSPRYKVTKRGQDVALRCDPISGHVSLYWYRQALGQGPEFLTYFNYEAQQDKSGLPNDRFSAERPEGSISTLTIQRTEQRDSAMYRCASSLSGSADQETQYFGPGTRLLVL.

Points on this clonotype: Because it lacks the conserved phenylalanine or tryptophan at the end, this CDR3 is likely a read error. The rearrangement joins TRBV9 to TRBJ2-3; D gene ambiguous. The V end lost 0 bases, the J end lost 2 bases, and 4 bases lay between the germline ends. Germline lookup yields CDR1 SGDLS and CDR2 YYNGEE. The CDR3 has 13 amino acids. CDR3 in DNA: TGTGCCAGCAGCGTAGAGGTCACAGATACGCAGTATTCC. This codes for CASSVEVTDTQYS.

This clonotype is medium-sized (0.01 to 0.1%) within its sample. The chain employs TRBV5-6 and TRBJ2-5; D may be TRBD1 (5 bases). This CDR3 has 15 residues. The germline V gene has CDR1 SGHDT and CDR2 YYEEEE. Trimming pared 3 bases from V and 3 bases from J, leaving 15 bases between. The CDR3 region has the DNA TGTGCCAGCAGCTATTGGGGCCAGGGTAAAGAGACCCAGTACTTC. This gives the protein CASSYWGQGKETQYF.

This clonotype was detected ten times or more. The V gene is TRBV6-5, the J gene TRBJ1-5; no definite D call. Germline V lookup: CDR1 MNHEY, CDR2 SVGAGI. V was trimmed by 6 bases and J by 0 bases, leaving 6 bases between them. This CDR3 has 13 amino acids. DNA for the CDR3: TGTGCCAGCAGCACCAATAGCAATCAGCCCCAGCATTTT. Residues: CASSTNSNQPQHF.